A selection of T cell receptor beta chains follows, all from one sample in a study of blood T cells in healthy people across ages. TCRdb re-analysed the 5' RACE reads in MiXCR, keeping a single row per CDR3 protein. The sample shows around 500,000 distinct CDR3 sequences, about 45% of them seen only once. Sequencing input: blood. All receptors derive from a man older than 75 in good health. The CDR3 runs from the conserved cysteine through the conserved F or W. The D gene is left open where the match is weak. Size tells how often a clone was seen (once, few, many) or the class of an expanded clone, and some rows leave it out.

D gene	V gene	J gene	clone size	CDR3 length	CDR3 DNA	CDR3 protein
.	TRBV7-9	TRBJ1-1	.	16	TGTGCCAGCAGCCCCCGAACAGGGTTAACTAACACTGAAGCTTTCTTT	CASSPRTGLTNTEAFF
TRBD2	TRBV20-1	TRBJ2-1	.	20	TGCAGTGCTAGAGCAATATCCGGGACTAGCGGGAAGGGTTCCTACAATGAGCAGTTCTTC	CSARAISGTSGKGSYNEQFF
.	TRBV5-1	TRBJ1-4	once	14	TGCGCCAGCAGCCCACAGGCAACTAATGAAAAACTGTTTTTT	CASSPQATNEKLFF
TRBD1	TRBV11-2	TRBJ2-1	.	15	TGTGCCAGCAGCTTAGAGGGACAGGAGTGCAATGAGCAGTTCTTC	CASSLEGQECNEQFF
.	TRBV7-8	TRBJ1-5	.	16	TGTGCCAGCAGCTCGGGGGCAGGACACCCAAATCAGCCCCAGCATTTT	CASSSGAGHPNQPQHF
TRBD1	TRBV6-6	TRBJ2-5	many	13	TGTGCCAGCAGTCCCACAGGGGAAGAGACCCAGTACTTC	CASSPTGEETQYF
.	TRBV11-2	TRBJ2-3	.	14	TGTGCCAGCAGCTTAGCAATGGGTACAGATACGCAGTATTTT	CASSLAMGTDTQYF
.	TRBV7-3	TRBJ2-6	few	15	TGTGCCAGCACCCGAGGACAGCCCGGGGCCAACGTCCTGACTTTC	CASTRGQPGANVLTF
.	TRBV7-9	TRBJ2-5	.	13	TGTGCCAGCAGTGGTAGCGTCCAAGAGACCCAGTACTTC	CASSGSVQETQYF
TRBD1	TRBV11-3	TRBJ2-5	.	14	TGTGCCAGCAGCCCGAGTCGGACAGGGGGCGAACAGTACTTC	CASSPSRTGGEQYF
.	TRBV7-8	TRBJ1-5	.	14	TGTGCCAGCAGCTTATTGAACACCGATCAGCCCCAGCATTTT	CASSLLNTDQPQHF
.	TRBV20-1	TRBJ2-3	few	14	TGCAGTGCTAGAACACTACCAGACACCGGTACGCAGTATTTT	CSARTLPDTGTQYF
TRBD1	TRBV20-1	TRBJ2-7	few	12	TGCAGTGCCGGCAGGGGGCTCTACGAGCAGTACTTC	CSAGRGLYEQYF
.	TRBV20-1	TRBJ2-7	.	13	TGCAGTGCTAGAGATCAGTACCTCTACGAGCAGTACTTC	CSARDQYLYEQYF
.	TRBV27	TRBJ2-1	many	14	TGTGCCAGCAGTTCTTCTTGGCCGGCGGGTGAGCAGTTCTTC	CASSSSWPAGEQFF
.	TRBV28	TRBJ1-1	.	13	TGTGCCACCCACCCGTCCCTGAACACTGAAGCTTTCTTT	CATHPSLNTEAFF
TRBD2	TRBV11-1	TRBJ2-4	once	18	TGTGCCAGCAGCAGGCCGGGACTAGCGGGGGCCACCCAAGAGACTCAGTACTTC	CASSRPGLAGATQETQYF
TRBD2	TRBV4-3	TRBJ2-1	.	14	TGCGCCAGCAGCCAACGGGGGGGGTCCAATGAGCAGTTCTTC	CASSQRGGSNEQFF
TRBD1	TRBV7-9	TRBJ2-1	.	15	TGTGCCACCCAAGGGACAGGAGGCTCCTACAATAAGCAGTTCTTC	CATQGTGGSYNKQFF
.	TRBV10-3	TRBJ2-5	.	15	TGTGCCATCAGTGAAAACTCGGGGCCCCAAGAGACCCAGTACTTC	CAISENSGPQETQYF
TRBD2	TRBV29-1	TRBJ2-5	.	16	TGCAGCGTCGCCACCCGACTAGCGGGAGGTTGGGAGACCCAGTACTTC	CSVATRLAGGWETQYF
.	TRBV5-1	TRBJ2-1	.	13	TGCGCCAGCAGCCAAGACACGTACAATGAGCAGTTCTTC	CASSQDTYNEQFF
TRBD2	TRBV20-1	TRBJ2-7	.	13	TGCAGTGCTAGACGGACTAGCGGTTACGAGCAGTACTTC	CSARRTSGYEQYF
.	TRBV7-2	TRBJ2-5	.	14	TGTGCCAGCAGCTTAGTGGGGCGCGGGGAGACCCAGTACTTC	CASSLVGRGETQYF
.	TRBV19	TRBJ2-7	.	14	TGTGCCAGTAGTATGCGGGACACCACCTACGAGCAGTACTTC	CASSMRDTTYEQYF
.	TRBV12-3/TRBV12-4	TRBJ2-7	.	14	TGTGCCAGCAGTCCGCCCGGGGGAAAGTACGAGCAGTACTTC	CASSPPGGKYEQYF
TRBD2	TRBV29-1	TRBJ2-7	few	12	TGCAGCGTCGAGCGGGGGGCTGGCGAGCAGTACTTC	CSVERGAGEQYF
TRBD1	TRBV10-3	TRBJ1-2	few	13	TGTGCCATCACTACCGGGACAGACTATGGCTACACCTTC	CAITTGTDYGYTF